The T cell receptor (beta chain) described here comes from a study of Graves' ophthalmopathy and Graves' hyperthyroidism. Amplification of TCR beta CDR3 regions used RNA transcripts. HTBI primers were used in a first-round RT-PCR, which preceded a second-round multiplex PCR. TCRdb called the multiplex PCR reads again in MiXCR, with one record for every CDR3 protein. Of roughly 600,000 distinct CDR3 sequences in the sample, approximately 37% were seen once. This CDR3 comprises 14 residues. Germline CDR1 is ENHRY and CDR2 is SYGVKD. V was clipped by 4 bases and J by 2 bases; unmatched bases: 2. Physicians reached a diagnosis by relying on clinical symptoms, serum thyroxine, TRAb, thyroid ultrasound and orbital computed tomography.

The chain links TRBV10-3 to TRBJ1-2; 9 nucleotides align to TRBD1. The sequence was obtained from an adult man with Graves' hyperthyroidism. The sample was peripheral blood or thyroid tissue (not recorded which). CDR3 in DNA: TGTGCCATCAGTGGGACAGGGGTAAACTATGGCTACACCTTC. It is translated as CAISGTGVNYGYTF.